These T cell receptor beta chains were read from a single sample in a study of blood T cell repertoires in COVID-19. The data were produced by immunoSEQ multiplex PCR, yet TCRdb's version contains in-frame clones alone and is incomplete. The profile shows about 380,000 clones, more than 75% of them singletons. What was sequenced was peripheral blood. The receptors come from a human donor with acute or convalescent COVID-19. The donor label of this sample is uncertain. Each CDR3 is given with its conserved first and last residue. A D gene is named only where the DNA matches it firmly. Some rows mark clone size as missing; the rest say once, few, many or name a class of expanded clone.

d_call	clone_size	v_call	j_call	cdr3_aa	cdr3_nt
NA	NA	TRBV5-1	TRBJ2-4	CASSFSGDRAKNIQYF	TGCGCCAGCAGCTTTTCAGGGGATCGCGCCAAAAACATTCAGTACTTC
NA	once	TRBV28	TRBJ2-7	CASSSLLGVTGNRVPYEQYF	TGTGCCAGCAGTTCATTACTAGGGGTAACCGGGAACAGGGTACCCTACGAGCAGTACTTC
NA	NA	TRBV5-6	TRBJ2-5	CASSAGLPYQETQYF	TGTGCCAGCAGCGCGGGACTGCCGTACCAAGAGACCCAGTACTTC
TRBD1	NA	TRBV10-2	TRBJ1-6	CASKTGGYNSPLHF	TGCGCCAGCAAGACAGGGGGCTATAATTCACCCCTCCACTTT
TRBD1	NA	TRBV19	TRBJ1-5	CASRQTGTGFQPQHF	TGTGCCAGCAGACAAACCGGGACAGGCTTTCAGCCCCAGCATTTT
NA	NA	TRBV6-5	TRBJ1-5	CASREGNNQPQHF	TGTGCCAGCAGGGAGGGAAACAATCAGCCCCAGCATTTT
NA	NA	TRBV30	TRBJ1-4	CAWGTGLNEKLFF	TGTGCCTGGGGTACAGGGCTAAATGAAAAACTGTTTTTT
NA	NA	TRBV11-3	TRBJ2-1	CASSSGLAADEQFF	TGTGCCAGCAGCAGTGGATTAGCGGCAGATGAGCAGTTCTTC
TRBD2	once	TRBV7-2	TRBJ2-5	CASSLAGGRETQYF	TGTGCCAGCAGCTTAGCGGGAGGGCGGGAGACCCAGTACTTC
NA	NA	TRBV9	TRBJ2-1	CASSLARDFDHEQFF	TGTGCCAGCAGCCTGGCCCGTGACTTCGACCATGAGCAGTTCTTC
TRBD1	NA	TRBV7-2	TRBJ1-6	CASSWTGESTPLHF	TGTGCCAGCAGTTGGACAGGAGAGAGTACACCCCTCCACTTT
NA	NA	TRBV7-8	TRBJ1-2	CASSLREGNYGYTF	TGTGCCAGCAGCTTACGGGAGGGGAACTATGGCTACACCTTC
TRBD1	NA	TRBV28	TRBJ1-2	CASIFRDRALYGYTF	TGTGCCAGCATTTTCCGGGACAGGGCCCTCTATGGCTACACCTTC
TRBD1	NA	TRBV6-5	TRBJ1-2	CASRTGTGNYGYTF	TGTGCCAGCAGGACCGGGACAGGGAACTATGGCTACACCTTC
NA	NA	TRBV18	TRBJ1-2	CASSLSQGFGGYTF	TGTGCCAGCTCACTATCACAGGGATTCGGGGGCTACACCTTC
TRBD2	NA	TRBV5-6	TRBJ2-1	CASSLARAREKGVNEQFF	TGTGCCAGCAGCTTGGCACGGGCGCGGGAGAAGGGCGTTAATGAGCAGTTCTTC
TRBD2	NA	TRBV11-3	TRBJ2-3	CASSPGTSGDTDTQYF	TGTGCCAGCAGCCCGGGAACTAGCGGGGACACAGATACGCAGTATTTT
NA	once	TRBV11-2	TRBJ1-1	CASSLGQGGTEAFF	TGTGCCAGCAGCTTAGGTCAGGGTGGCACTGAAGCTTTCTTT
NA	NA	TRBV6-6	TRBJ2-3	CASSASGSTDTQYF	TGTGCCAGCAGTGCAAGCGGGAGCACAGATACGCAGTATTTT
NA	NA	TRBV6-6	TRBJ2-2	CASSYGGVNTGELFF	TGTGCCAGCAGTTACGGCGGGGTGAACACCGGGGAGCTGTTTTTT
NA	once	TRBV19	TRBJ1-5	CASRVGTNSNQPQHF	TGTGCCAGTAGAGTCGGGACAAATAGCAATCAGCCCCAGCATTTT
NA	NA	TRBV15	TRBJ1-2	CATSLQGSEGYTF	TGTGCCACCAGCCTCCAAGGATCGGAGGGCTACACCTTC
NA	NA	TRBV6-5	TRBJ1-5	CASSYAGNGQPQHF	TGTGCCAGCAGTTACGCGGGCAACGGTCAGCCCCAGCATTTT
TRBD2	NA	TRBV6-1	TRBJ2-1	CASSEETSGRDEQFF	TGTGCCAGCAGTGAAGAGACTAGCGGGAGAGATGAGCAGTTCTTC
NA	NA	TRBV7-6	TRBJ2-1	CASSFFRGDYNEQFF	TGTGCCAGCAGCTTTTTCAGGGGAGATTACAATGAGCAGTTCTTC
TRBD2	NA	TRBV18	TRBJ2-3	CASSLSGANTDTQYF	TGTGCCAGCTCCCTGAGCGGGGCAAACACAGATACGCAGTATTTT
TRBD1	few	TRBV6-5	TRBJ1-3	CASKTDRAYTIYF	TGTGCCAGCAAGACCGACAGGGCTTACACCATATATTTT
NA	NA	TRBV7-2	TRBJ1-1	CASSLGGRGTEAFF	TGTGCCAGCAGCTTAGGTGGCAGGGGCACTGAAGCTTTCTTT
NA	NA	TRBV4-2	TRBJ2-7	CASSPLGGTVSYEQYF	TGTGCCAGCAGCCCGCTCGGGGGAACAGTCTCCTACGAGCAGTACTTC
TRBD1	NA	TRBV6-4	TRBJ1-2	CASSVTPGQNNGYTF	TGTGCCAGCAGTGTAACCCCGGGACAGAATAATGGCTACACCTTC
TRBD1	NA	TRBV5-6	TRBJ1-2	CASSLLSQNRGQVGYTF	TGTGCCAGCAGCCTACTGTCCCAGAACAGGGGGCAAGTTGGCTACACCTTC
TRBD1	few	TRBV4-1	TRBJ1-1	CASSQRQGPRGAFF	TGCGCCAGCAGCCAACGACAGGGCCCAAGGGGAGCTTTCTTT